A selection of T cell receptor beta chains follows, all from one sample in a study of type 1 and type 2 diabetes patients. TCRdb re-called the multiplex PCR reads through MiXCR, storing one row per CDR3 protein. The sample has 250,000 or so distinct CDR3 sequences, around 47% seen once. The sequencing sample was made of peripheral blood mononuclear cells (PBMCs). These TCRs come from a man in his late teens or twenties with type 2 diabetes. CDR3s include the opening cysteine and the closing phenylalanine or tryptophan. D genes are given only for firm matches. Clone sizes are given selectively: once, few, many, or a class where the clone is expanded.

clone size: NA
D gene: NA
J gene: TRBJ2-4
V gene: TRBV19
CDR3 DNA: TGTGCCAGTAGTCCCAACACGCCTGGGGGGGCAAGGGCCAAAAACATTCAGTACTTC
CDR3 protein: CASSPNTPGGARAKNIQYF

clone size: few
D gene: NA
J gene: TRBJ2-7
V gene: TRBV5-1
CDR3 DNA: TGCGCCAGCAGCTTGGTGGTAGCCCCCTACGAGCAGTACTTC
CDR3 protein: CASSLVVAPYEQYF

clone size: NA
D gene: TRBD2
J gene: TRBJ2-5
V gene: TRBV2
CDR3 DNA: TGTGCCAGCAGGGCCGGTCTAGCGGCAATCGAAGAGACCCAGTACTTC
CDR3 protein: CASRAGLAAIEETQYF

clone size: NA
D gene: NA
J gene: TRBJ2-6
V gene: TRBV7-2
CDR3 DNA: TGTGCCAGCAGCTTGGCGGCCACCCGCTCTGGGGCCAACGTCCTGACTTTC
CDR3 protein: CASSLAATRSGANVLTF

clone size: NA
D gene: NA
J gene: TRBJ2-1
V gene: TRBV30
CDR3 DNA: TGTGCCAGTAGTATGGGACCGGGGGAGCAGTTCTTC
CDR3 protein: CASSMGPGEQFF

clone size: NA
D gene: NA
J gene: TRBJ1-1
V gene: TRBV4-3
CDR3 DNA: TGCGCCAGCAGCGCCCGCGTATCAGGAGATATCACGAACACTGAAGCTTTCTTT
CDR3 protein: CASSARVSGDITNTEAFF

clone size: many
D gene: NA
J gene: TRBJ1-1
V gene: TRBV7-2
CDR3 DNA: TGTGCCAGCAGCCGGGACATGAACACTGAAGCTTTCTTT
CDR3 protein: CASSRDMNTEAFF

clone size: NA
D gene: TRBD1
J gene: TRBJ2-6
V gene: TRBV7-6
CDR3 DNA: TGTGCCAGCAGCTTTAGGCCCCTGACAGGGGGCTACTCTGGGGCCAACGTCCTGACTTTC
CDR3 protein: CASSFRPLTGGYSGANVLTF

clone size: NA
D gene: NA
J gene: TRBJ1-1
V gene: TRBV6-5
CDR3 DNA: TGTGCCAGCAGTGACGGACAGCATGAAGCTTTCTTT
CDR3 protein: CASSDGQHEAFF

clone size: NA
D gene: NA
J gene: TRBJ2-7
V gene: TRBV2
CDR3 DNA: TGTGCCAGCAGTGAACTGGGGGGACAGCGAACCTACGAGCAGTACTTC
CDR3 protein: CASSELGGQRTYEQYF

clone size: NA
D gene: TRBD1
J gene: TRBJ2-5
V gene: TRBV9
CDR3 DNA: TGTGCCAGCAGCGTAGAAAGACAGGGGGCGGAGACCCAGTACTTC
CDR3 protein: CASSVERQGAETQYF

clone size: NA
D gene: TRBD1
J gene: TRBJ2-7
V gene: TRBV6-5
CDR3 DNA: TGTGCCATCAGAGGACAGGTCTACGAGCAGTACTTC
CDR3 protein: CAIRGQVYEQYF

clone size: NA
D gene: NA
J gene: TRBJ1-1
V gene: TRBV12-3/TRBV12-4
CDR3 DNA: TGTGCCAGCAGACGGATCCGGGGGCGCGGTTGGACTGAAGCTTTCTTT
CDR3 protein: CASRRIRGRGWTEAFF

clone size: NA
D gene: NA
J gene: TRBJ2-7
V gene: TRBV20-1
CDR3 DNA: TGCAGTGCTAGATCACTAGCTTCCTACGAGCAGTACTTC
CDR3 protein: CSARSLASYEQYF

clone size: NA
D gene: NA
J gene: TRBJ1-1
V gene: TRBV6-6
CDR3 DNA: TGTGCCAGCCGAGAGTTGGCTGAAGCTTTCTTT
CDR3 protein: CASRELAEAFF

clone size: NA
D gene: NA
J gene: TRBJ1-2
V gene: TRBV9
CDR3 DNA: TGTGCCAGCAGCGCCAACCCCGGTGGGTTCTATGGCTACACCTTC
CDR3 protein: CASSANPGGFYGYTF

clone size: NA
D gene: NA
J gene: TRBJ2-1
V gene: TRBV15
CDR3 DNA: TGTGCCACCAGACAGGGATCCTACAATGAGCAGTTCTTC
CDR3 protein: CATRQGSYNEQFF

clone size: few
D gene: NA
J gene: TRBJ2-3
V gene: TRBV19
CDR3 DNA: TGTGCCAGTAGGTCCGGGGATAGCACAGATACGCAGTATTTT
CDR3 protein: CASRSGDSTDTQYF

clone size: NA
D gene: TRBD1
J gene: TRBJ2-7
V gene: TRBV11-2
CDR3 DNA: TGTGCCAGCAGCTTAACAGGGGGCGACAACGAGCAGTACTTC
CDR3 protein: CASSLTGGDNEQYF

clone size: NA
D gene: TRBD2
J gene: TRBJ2-1
V gene: TRBV2
CDR3 DNA: TGTGCCAGCAGTGAAGAGCGGGGGGCCAGCTACAATGAGCAGTTCTTC
CDR3 protein: CASSEERGASYNEQFF

clone size: NA
D gene: NA
J gene: TRBJ2-7
V gene: TRBV7-2
CDR3 DNA: TGTGCCAGCAGCCAGACTTCGATCCACGAGCAGTACTTC
CDR3 protein: CASSQTSIHEQYF

clone size: few
D gene: TRBD1
J gene: TRBJ1-4
V gene: TRBV30
CDR3 DNA: TGTGCCTGGAGCCAAGGACAGGGCCTTAATGAAAAACTGTTTTTT
CDR3 protein: CAWSQGQGLNEKLFF

clone size: NA
D gene: NA
J gene: TRBJ2-7
V gene: TRBV11-2
CDR3 DNA: TGTGCCAGCAGCCGGGGGACTGGTGGTAGCTACGAGCAGTACTTC
CDR3 protein: CASSRGTGGSYEQYF